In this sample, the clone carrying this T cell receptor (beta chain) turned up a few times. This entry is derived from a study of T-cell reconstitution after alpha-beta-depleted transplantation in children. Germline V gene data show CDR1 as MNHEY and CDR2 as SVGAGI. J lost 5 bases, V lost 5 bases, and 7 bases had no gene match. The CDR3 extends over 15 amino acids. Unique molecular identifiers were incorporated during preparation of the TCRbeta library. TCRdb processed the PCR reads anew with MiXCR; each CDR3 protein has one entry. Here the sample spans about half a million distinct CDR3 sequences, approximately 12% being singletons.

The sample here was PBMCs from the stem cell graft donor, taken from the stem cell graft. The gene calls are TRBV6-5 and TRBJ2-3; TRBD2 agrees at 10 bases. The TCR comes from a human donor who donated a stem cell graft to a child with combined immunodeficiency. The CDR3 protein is CASSVLAGSRDTQYF. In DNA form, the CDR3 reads TGTGCCAGCAGTGTACTAGCGGGGTCCAGAGATACGCAGTATTTT.